The source of this T cell receptor beta chain is a study of blood T cell repertoires in COVID-19. Overall study context: The United States, Italy and Spain provided the acute and convalescent COVID-19 samples. Sources were T cells, B-cell-depleted T cells, or PBMCs; the material itself was cDNA or gDNA.

In the authors' methods: Amplification of reference gene primers was used by the study to estimate nucleated cell counts. Sequencing used immunoSEQ multiplex PCR; TCRdb keeps in-frame clones, though not all of them. The V and J calls and clone size were taken over from that table, and D and trimming were inferred from the DNA. The sample consists of tens of thousands of clones, around 90% of them appearing once. This clone came up once. Trimming at V came to 3 bases and at J to 4 bases, leaving 4 bases not matched to a gene. Germline loops: CDR1 SGHDT, CDR2 YYEEEE. The CDR3 sequence is 16 residues long.

The clonotype was recovered from a human donor in a cohort sampled during active COVID-19. The genes are TRBV5-6 and TRBJ2-1; 13 nucleotides align to TRBD2. The sample consisted of peripheral blood. The CDR3 DNA is TGTGCCAGCAGCTGGGGACTAGCGGGGAGATACAATGAGCAGTTCTTC. Translated: CASSWGLAGRYNEQFF.